The rows below give T cell receptor beta chains drawn from one sample of a study of graft-versus-host responses after intestinal transplantation. Sequenced by immunoSEQ multiplex PCR; TCRdb stores in-frame clones only, minus some. The data show approximately 90,000 clones, roughly 90% seen once. These receptors are not linked to any known antigen. The sample in question was unstimulated CD8+ T cells sorted from spleen or lymph node cells, obtained before transplant. These receptors came from a human donor who was the organ donor for an intestinal transplant. CDR3s include the opening cysteine and the closing phenylalanine or tryptophan. D genes are given only for firm matches. Expanded clones get a size class; other rows say once, few or many, or leave the size out.

J,V,size,D,CDR3,DNA
TRBJ2-2,TRBV5-4,-,-,CASSWGTDTGELFF,TGTGCCAGCAGCTGGGGCACAGACACCGGGGAGCTGTTTTTT
TRBJ2-5,TRBV27,-,-,CASSSLENSGTQYF,TGTGCCAGCAGTTCCCTAGAGAATTCGGGGACCCAGTACTTC
TRBJ2-7,TRBV5-6,-,-,CASSLLAEVEQYF,TGTGCCAGCAGCTTGTTAGCGGAGGTCGAGCAGTACTTC
TRBJ2-3,TRBV7-9,-,TRBD1,CASSLSRDRATPYF,TGTGCCAGCAGCTTATCACGGGACAGGGCCACTCCGTATTTT
TRBJ1-1,TRBV4-1,-,TRBD1,CASQQGARLNTEAFF,TGCGCCAGCCAACAGGGGGCTCGGTTGAACACTGAAGCTTTCTTT
TRBJ2-7,TRBV6-6,once,-,CASSYSEGNEQYF,TGTGCCAGCAGTTACTCGGAGGGTAACGAGCAGTACTTC
TRBJ1-2,TRBV19,few,-,CASSIQNYGYTF,TGTGCCAGTAGTATCCAGAACTATGGCTACACCTTC
TRBJ2-1,TRBV11-3,-,TRBD2,CASSLGLASEQFF,TGTGCCAGCAGCTTAGGACTAGCCAGTGAGCAGTTCTTC
TRBJ2-3,TRBV7-9,-,-,CASSPEGGAPDTQYF,TGTGCCAGCAGCCCGGAGGGGGGGGCCCCAGATACGCAGTATTTT
TRBJ2-1,TRBV19,-,-,CASSLGGTESHPDYNEQFF,TGTGCCAGTAGTTTAGGCGGGACAGAGTCACACCCCGACTACAATGAGCAGTTCTTC
TRBJ2-3,TRBV10-3,once,TRBD1,CAISESTYRGDTQYF,TGTGCCATCAGTGAGTCGACTTACAGGGGCGATACGCAGTATTTT
TRBJ2-7,TRBV15,-,-,CATSSHGEQYF,TGTGCCACCAGCAGCCACGGGGAGCAGTACTTC
TRBJ2-4,TRBV27,-,TRBD2,CASSLGGKNIQYF,TGTGCCAGCAGTTTGGGGGGGAAAAACATTCAGTACTTC
TRBJ1-1,TRBV19,-,TRBD1,CASRLRASRGQGVLQFFTEAFF,TGTGCCAGTAGACTCCGGGCTTCCCGGGGACAGGGGGTTTTACAGTTTTTCACTGAAGCTTTCTTT
TRBJ1-5,TRBV5-4,-,TRBD1,CASSKDRGRWSNQPQHF,TGTGCCAGCAGCAAGGACAGGGGGCGCTGGAGCAATCAGCCCCAGCATTTT
TRBJ2-7,TRBV9,-,-,CASSPPSGYEQYF,TGTGCCAGCAGCCCCCCCTCGGGCTACGAGCAGTACTTC
TRBJ2-7,TRBV6-5,-,TRBD1,CASSYWDRGYEQYF,TGTGCCAGCAGTTACTGGGACAGGGGCTACGAGCAGTACTTC
TRBJ2-7,TRBV2,-,-,CASSGGDGRTYEQYF,TGTGCCAGCAGTGGGGGGGACGGAAGAACCTACGAGCAGTACTTC
TRBJ2-7,TRBV11-1,-,TRBD2,CASSFSGGAYEQYF,TGTGCCAGCAGCTTTTCGGGGGGGGCCTACGAGCAGTACTTC
TRBJ2-1,TRBV13,-,TRBD2,CASSPSGTGYNEQFF,TGTGCCAGCAGCCCTAGCGGGACGGGATACAATGAGCAGTTCTTC
TRBJ2-7,TRBV27,-,TRBD2,CASSLSSPGTSSGEQYF,TGTGCCAGCAGTTTATCCTCCCCCGGGACTAGCTCGGGGGAGCAGTACTTC
TRBJ1-3,TRBV9,-,-,CASSTGGSGNTIYF,TGTGCCAGCAGCACAGGTGGCTCTGGAAACACCATATATTTT
TRBJ2-7,TRBV5-4,-,TRBD2,CASSLASGLAGHEQYF,TGTGCCAGCAGCTTGGCATCGGGACTAGCGGGACACGAGCAGTACTTC
TRBJ1-3,TRBV7-4,-,-,CASSFGGSGNTIYF,TGTGCCAGCAGCTTTGGAGGGTCTGGAAACACCATATATTTT
TRBJ2-5,TRBV9,-,-,CASSPRGGRETQYF,TGTGCCAGCAGCCCCCGAGGGGGAAGGGAGACCCAGTACTTC
TRBJ2-7,TRBV7-8,-,-,CASSLVEGRTYEQYF,TGTGCCAGCAGCTTAGTGGAGGGGCGCACCTACGAGCAGTACTTC
TRBJ2-3,TRBV7-9,-,TRBD1,CASSLIKTGGTDTQYF,TGTGCCAGCAGCCTAATTAAGACAGGGGGTACAGATACGCAGTATTTT
TRBJ1-1,TRBV5-5,-,-,CASSINRDEAFF,TGTGCCAGCAGCATAAACAGGGATGAAGCTTTCTTT
TRBJ2-2,TRBV5-4,-,-,CASSFVSGELFF,TGTGCCAGCAGCTTTGTGTCGGGGGAGCTGTTTTTT
TRBJ1-2,TRBV5-4,-,-,CASSLDWGAPYGYTF,TGTGCCAGCAGCTTGGATTGGGGCGCTCCCTATGGCTACACCTTC
TRBJ2-1,TRBV19,once,-,CASSMTGSTYNEQFF,TGTGCCAGTAGTATGACGGGGTCTACCTACAATGAGCAGTTCTTC
TRBJ2-1,TRBV19,-,TRBD2,CASSTSGGSYNEQFF,TGTGCCAGTAGTACTAGCGGGGGCTCCTACAATGAGCAGTTCTTC
TRBJ1-6,TRBV11-2,-,TRBD1,CASSLGDRGFNSPLHF,TGTGCCAGCAGCTTAGGGGACAGGGGATTTAATTCACCCCTCCACTTT
TRBJ1-4,TRBV27,-,-,CASSSGQWGSEKLFF,TGTGCCAGCAGTTCCGGACAGTGGGGGAGTGAAAAACTGTTTTTT
TRBJ2-7,TRBV12-5,-,-,CASGSAYEQYF,TGTGCTAGTGGATCCGCCTACGAGCAGTACTTC
TRBJ2-1,TRBV4-3,-,-,CASSQGHRGGSYNEQFF,TGCGCCAGCAGCCAGGGGCACAGGGGAGGCTCCTACAATGAGCAGTTCTTC
TRBJ1-1,TRBV6-5,-,-,CASSTPMNTEAFF,TGTGCCAGCTCCACTCCCATGAACACTGAAGCTTTCTTT
TRBJ1-2,TRBV29-1,-,TRBD1,CSVEKDRGPTFNYGYTF,TGCAGCGTTGAAAAGGACAGGGGTCCAACATTCAACTATGGCTACACCTTC
TRBJ1-6,TRBV11-2,once,TRBD1,CASSLADRVVHF,TGTGCCAGCAGCTTAGCGGACAGGGTAGTCCACTTT
TRBJ2-7,TRBV7-2,-,-,CASSSLGGRITYEQYF,TGTGCCAGCAGCTCCCTAGGAGGGAGGATAACCTACGAGCAGTACTTC
TRBJ2-1,TRBV28,-,TRBD1,CASSLLGSGGLYNEQFF,TGTGCCAGCAGTTTATTAGGTTCAGGGGGTCTCTACAATGAGCAGTTCTTC
TRBJ1-4,TRBV4-1,-,-,CASSQTRASGEKLFF,TGCGCCAGCAGCCAAACCAGGGCTAGTGGTGAAAAACTGTTTTTT
TRBJ1-1,TRBV7-9,-,-,CASSLQSEAFF,TGTGCCAGCAGCTTACAGTCTGAAGCTTTCTTT
TRBJ2-1,TRBV9,-,-,CASSAKTSPADNEQFF,TGTGCCAGCAGCGCGAAGACCTCCCCGGCGGACAATGAGCAGTTCTTC
TRBJ2-7,TRBV19,-,TRBD1,CASSKGGDSYEQYF,TGTGCCAGTAGTAAAGGGGGCGATTCCTACGAGCAGTACTTC
TRBJ1-3,TRBV7-9,once,TRBD1,CASSLRDSVYSGNTIYF,TGTGCCAGCAGCTTACGGGACAGCGTGTACTCTGGAAACACCATATATTTT
TRBJ1-5,TRBV27,-,-,CASSPGIYSNQPQHF,TGTGCCAGCAGCCCGGGGATTTATAGCAATCAGCCCCAGCATTTT
TRBJ2-3,TRBV9,-,TRBD1,CASRAQGGDTQYF,TGTGCCAGCAGAGCACAGGGGGGAGATACGCAGTATTTT
TRBJ2-5,TRBV7-9,-,-,CATGTSAFQETQYF,TGTGCCACCGGGACTTCTGCCTTCCAAGAGACCCAGTACTTC
TRBJ1-1,TRBV7-9,-,-,CASSLDLYGDEAFF,TGTGCCAGCAGCTTAGATTTATACGGGGATGAAGCTTTCTTT